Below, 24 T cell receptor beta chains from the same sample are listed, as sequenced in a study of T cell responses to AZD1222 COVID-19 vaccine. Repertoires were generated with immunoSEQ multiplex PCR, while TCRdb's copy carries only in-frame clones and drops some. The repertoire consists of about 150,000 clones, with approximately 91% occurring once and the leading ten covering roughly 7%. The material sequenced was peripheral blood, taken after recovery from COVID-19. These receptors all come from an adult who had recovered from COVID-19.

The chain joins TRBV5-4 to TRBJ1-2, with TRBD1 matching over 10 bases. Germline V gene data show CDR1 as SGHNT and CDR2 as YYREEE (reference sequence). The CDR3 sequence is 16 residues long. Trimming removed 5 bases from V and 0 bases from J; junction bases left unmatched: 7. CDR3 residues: CASRQGQGSANYGYTF. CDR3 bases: TGTGCCAGCAGGCAGGGACAGGGGTCGGCTAACTATGGCTACACCTTC.

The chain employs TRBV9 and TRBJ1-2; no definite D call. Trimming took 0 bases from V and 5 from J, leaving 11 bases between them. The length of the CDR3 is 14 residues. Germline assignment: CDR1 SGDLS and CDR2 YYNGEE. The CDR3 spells CASSVGPGEYGYTF. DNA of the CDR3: TGTGCCAGCAGCGTAGGTCCGGGAGAATATGGCTACACCTTC.

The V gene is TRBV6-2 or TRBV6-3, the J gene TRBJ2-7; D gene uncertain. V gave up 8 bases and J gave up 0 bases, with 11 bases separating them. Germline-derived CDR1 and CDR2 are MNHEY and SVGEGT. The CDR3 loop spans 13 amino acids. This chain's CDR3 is CASGHDHSYEQYF. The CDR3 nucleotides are TGTGCCAGCGGCCACGATCACTCCTACGAGCAGTACTTC.

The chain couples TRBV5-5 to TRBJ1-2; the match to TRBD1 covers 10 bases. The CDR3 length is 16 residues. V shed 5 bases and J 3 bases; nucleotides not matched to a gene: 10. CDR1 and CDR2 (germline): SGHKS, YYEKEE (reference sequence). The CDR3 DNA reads TGTGCCAGCAGTTTTTTCGGACAGGGGGACTACTATGGCTACACCTTC. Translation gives CASSFFGQGDYYGYTF.

CDR3 in DNA: TGTGCCAGCAGCTTACTAGACTCTACAGATACGCAGTATTTT. Residues: CASSLLDSTDTQYF. The rearrangement uses TRBV3-1 (or the pseudogene TRBV3-2) and TRBJ2-3; D might be TRBD2 (5 bases). This CDR3 has 14 residues. The V gene's germline CDR1 is LGHDT and CDR2 YNNKEL (reference sequence). V was pared by 5 bases and J by 3 bases, with 12 bases between.

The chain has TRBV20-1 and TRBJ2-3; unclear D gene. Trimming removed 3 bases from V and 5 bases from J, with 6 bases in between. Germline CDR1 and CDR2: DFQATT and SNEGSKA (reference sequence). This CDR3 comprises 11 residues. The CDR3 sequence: CSASNQDTQYF. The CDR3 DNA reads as TGCAGTGCTAGTAATCAAGATACGCAGTATTTT.

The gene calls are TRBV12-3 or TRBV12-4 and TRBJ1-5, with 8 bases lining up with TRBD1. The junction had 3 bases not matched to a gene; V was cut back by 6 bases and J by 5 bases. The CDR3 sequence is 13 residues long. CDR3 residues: CASRGTGDQPQHF. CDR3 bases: TGTGCCAGCAGGGGGACAGGAGATCAGCCCCAGCATTTT.

CDR3: CASSARGGSSFYGYTF. The DNA for the CDR3 is TGTGCCAGCAGTGCCAGGGGGGGAAGCTCCTTCTATGGCTACACCTTC. The genes are TRBV6-6 and TRBJ1-2, with TRBD1 identical over 7 bases. With 5 bases clipped from V and 4 bases from J, the junction kept 13 bases outside the gene matches. Germline-derived CDR1 and CDR2 are MNHNY and SVGAGI (reference sequence). This CDR3 comprises 16 residues.

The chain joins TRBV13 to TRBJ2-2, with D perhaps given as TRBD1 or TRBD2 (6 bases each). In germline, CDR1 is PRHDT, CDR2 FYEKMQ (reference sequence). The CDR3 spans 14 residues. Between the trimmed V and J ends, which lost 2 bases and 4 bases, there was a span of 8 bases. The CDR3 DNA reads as TGTGCCAGCAGCTTAAGGGGGGCCACCGGGGAGCTGTTTTTT. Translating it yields CASSLRGATGELFF.

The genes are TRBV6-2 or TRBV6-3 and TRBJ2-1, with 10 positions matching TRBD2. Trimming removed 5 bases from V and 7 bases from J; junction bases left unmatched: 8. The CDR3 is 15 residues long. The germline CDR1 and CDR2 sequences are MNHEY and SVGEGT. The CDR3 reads CASSASGGARNEQFF. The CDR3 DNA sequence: TGTGCCAGCAGTGCGAGCGGGGGGGCGAGAAATGAGCAGTTCTTC.

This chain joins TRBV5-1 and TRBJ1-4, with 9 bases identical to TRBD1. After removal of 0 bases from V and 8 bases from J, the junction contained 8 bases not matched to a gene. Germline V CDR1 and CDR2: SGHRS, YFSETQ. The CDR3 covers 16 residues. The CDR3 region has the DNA TGCGCCAGCAGCTTGGAGGGGACAGGGTTTCAGGAAAAACTGTTTTTT. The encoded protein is CASSLEGTGFQEKLFF.

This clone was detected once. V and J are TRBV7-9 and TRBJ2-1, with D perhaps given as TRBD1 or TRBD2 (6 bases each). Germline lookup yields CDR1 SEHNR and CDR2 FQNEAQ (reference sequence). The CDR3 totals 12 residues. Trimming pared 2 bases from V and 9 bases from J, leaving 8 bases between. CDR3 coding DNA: TGTGCCAGCAGCTTAAGGGGGGTTGAGCAGTTCTTC. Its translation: CASSLRGVEQFF.

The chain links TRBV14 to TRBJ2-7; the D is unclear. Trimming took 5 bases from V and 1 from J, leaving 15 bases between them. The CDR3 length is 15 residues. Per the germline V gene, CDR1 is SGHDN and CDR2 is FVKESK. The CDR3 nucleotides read TGTGCCAGCAGCTCATTATTAGGATTGTCCTACGAGCAGTACTTC. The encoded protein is CASSSLLGLSYEQYF.

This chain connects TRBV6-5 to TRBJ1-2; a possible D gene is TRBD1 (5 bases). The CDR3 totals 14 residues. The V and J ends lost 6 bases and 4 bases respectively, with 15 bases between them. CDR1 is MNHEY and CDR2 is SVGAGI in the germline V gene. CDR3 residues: CASSPGGRPYGYTF. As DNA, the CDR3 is TGTGCCAGCAGCCCCGGGGGAAGGCCCTATGGCTACACCTTC.

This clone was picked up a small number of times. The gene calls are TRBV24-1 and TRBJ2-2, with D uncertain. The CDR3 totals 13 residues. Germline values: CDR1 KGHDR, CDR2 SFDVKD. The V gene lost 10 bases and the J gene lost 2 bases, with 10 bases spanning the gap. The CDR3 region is CATRADNTGELFF. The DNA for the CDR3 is TGTGCCACTAGGGCAGATAACACCGGGGAGCTGTTTTTT.

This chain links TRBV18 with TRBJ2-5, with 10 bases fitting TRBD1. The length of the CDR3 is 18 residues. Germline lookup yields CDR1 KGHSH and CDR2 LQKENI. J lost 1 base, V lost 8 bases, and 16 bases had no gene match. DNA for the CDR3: TGTGCCAGCACCCCTCGGGGGACAGGGGTCCACACCCAAGAGACCCAGTACTTC. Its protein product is CASTPRGTGVHTQETQYF.

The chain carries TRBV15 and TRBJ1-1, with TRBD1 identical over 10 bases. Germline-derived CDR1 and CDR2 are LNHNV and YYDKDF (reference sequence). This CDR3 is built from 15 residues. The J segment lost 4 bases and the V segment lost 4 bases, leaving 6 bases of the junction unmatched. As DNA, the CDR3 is TGTGCCACCAGCATCGACAGGGGGCGCGGCACTGAAGCTTTCTTT. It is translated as CATSIDRGRGTEAFF.

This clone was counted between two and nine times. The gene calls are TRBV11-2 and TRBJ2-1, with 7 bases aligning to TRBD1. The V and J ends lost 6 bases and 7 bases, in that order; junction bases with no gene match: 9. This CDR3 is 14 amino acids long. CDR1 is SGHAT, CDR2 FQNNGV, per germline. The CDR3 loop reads CASSPGGTRNEQFF. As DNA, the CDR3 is TGTGCCAGCAGTCCAGGGGGAACTAGAAATGAGCAGTTCTTC.

The CDR3 bases are TGTGCCAGCAGCCAAGCGGGAGCCATCTACGAGCAGTACTTC. It is translated as CASSQAGAIYEQYF. V usage is TRBV3-1 (or the pseudogene TRBV3-2) and J usage is TRBJ2-7; D perhaps matches TRBD2 (6 bases). This CDR3 has 14 residues. Deletions cut 1 base from V and 3 bases from J, with 10 bases between. The germline V gene has CDR1 LGHDT and CDR2 YNNKEL (reference sequence).

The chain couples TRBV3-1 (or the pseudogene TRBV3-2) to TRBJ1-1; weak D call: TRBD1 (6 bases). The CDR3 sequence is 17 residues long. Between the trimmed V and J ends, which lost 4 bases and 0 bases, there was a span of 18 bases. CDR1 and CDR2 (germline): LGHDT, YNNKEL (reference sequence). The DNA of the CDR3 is TGTGCCAGCAGCCCCCGTGATCGGACAGACCTGAACACTGAAGCTTTCTTT. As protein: CASSPRDRTDLNTEAFF.

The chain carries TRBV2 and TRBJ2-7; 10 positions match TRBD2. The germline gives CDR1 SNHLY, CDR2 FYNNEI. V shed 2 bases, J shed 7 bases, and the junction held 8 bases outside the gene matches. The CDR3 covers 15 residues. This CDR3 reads CASSENLAGVGEQYF. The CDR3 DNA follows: TGTGCCAGCAGTGAAAACCTAGCGGGAGTGGGGGAGCAGTACTTC.

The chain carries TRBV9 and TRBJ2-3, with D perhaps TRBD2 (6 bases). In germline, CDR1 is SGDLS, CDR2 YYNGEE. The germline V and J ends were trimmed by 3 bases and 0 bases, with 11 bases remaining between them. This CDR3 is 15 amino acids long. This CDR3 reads CASSDIAASTDTQYF. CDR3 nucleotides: TGTGCCAGCAGCGATATAGCGGCTAGCACAGATACGCAGTATTTT.

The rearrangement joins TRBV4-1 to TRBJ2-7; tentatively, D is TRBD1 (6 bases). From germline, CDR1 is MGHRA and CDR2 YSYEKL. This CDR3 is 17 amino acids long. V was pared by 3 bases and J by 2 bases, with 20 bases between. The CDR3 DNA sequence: TGCGCCAGCAGCCAGGGGACATTATCCCTCTCCACCTACGAGCAGTACTTC. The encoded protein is CASSQGTLSLSTYEQYF.

The chain's CDR3 is CASSSSKTALGNTIYF. The CDR3 coding sequence is TGTGCCAGCAGCTCCTCAAAGACAGCACTTGGAAACACCATATATTTT. V usage is TRBV7-9 and J usage is TRBJ1-3, with D tentatively TRBD1 (5 bases). Germline values: CDR1 SEHNR, CDR2 FQNEAQ (reference sequence). This CDR3 has 16 residues. Trimming stripped 4 bases from V and 3 bases from J, with 16 bases between.